Listed below are T cell receptor beta chains from one sample, sequenced in a study of shared clonotypes between healthy human individuals. Profiled with immunoSEQ multiplex PCR; TCRdb holds only in-frame clones, not every one. The profile shows around 2,000,000 clones, just over 90% of them singletons. The sample consisted of naive CD8+ T cells from PBMCs. Receptors originate from a man aged 18 to 29 in good health. Some clones in this sample may be carry-over from other donors' samples. Each CDR3 is given with its conserved first and last residue. The D gene is left open where the match is weak. The listing skips clone size in some rows; elsewhere it reads once, few, many or a size class.

>.|.|TRBV6-1|TRBJ1-1
TGTGCCAGCAGTGAACCCAGGGTGGTGAACACTGAAGCTTTCTTT
CASSEPRVVNTEAFF
>.|.|TRBV5-5|TRBJ1-2
TGTGCCAGCAGCTCGGGACAAGGCTACACCTTC
CASSSGQGYTF
>.|.|TRBV7-2|TRBJ2-7
TGTGCCAGCAGCTTAGTTTTGGGGGCGATATACGAGCAGTACTTC
CASSLVLGAIYEQYF
>.|.|TRBV19|TRBJ1-1
TGTGCCAGTTCCTCCCCGCCTTTCTTT
CASSSPPFF
>.|.|TRBV7-8|TRBJ2-5
TGTGCCAGCAGCTCCTCAGGGCGAGAGACCCAGTACTTC
CASSSSGRETQYF
>.|.|TRBV14|TRBJ2-7
TGTGCCAGCAGCCAAGACCTCGGAGATTACGAGCAGTACTTC
CASSQDLGDYEQYF
>.|TRBD1|TRBV30|TRBJ1-4
TGTGCCTGGACAATGGGACAGTGGGGAAAACTGTTTTTT
CAWTMGQWGKLFF
>.|.|TRBV4-1|TRBJ2-2
TGCGCCAGCAGCCAAGATGCCAGCACCAAGAACACCGGGGAGCTGTTTTTT
CASSQDASTKNTGELFF
>.|.|TRBV6-5|TRBJ2-7
TGTGCCAGCAGTTACTCTATCGGGGGCCACGAGCAGTACTTC
CASSYSIGGHEQYF
>.|TRBD2|TRBV5-1|TRBJ2-3
TGCGCCAGCAGCGACGGGGACAGGACTAGCGGGCTATATACGCAGTATTTT
CASSDGDRTSGLYTQYF
>.|.|TRBV28|TRBJ1-1
TGTGCCAGCAGTTTGCTCGGAATGAACACTGAAGCTTTCTTT
CASSLLGMNTEAFF
>.|TRBD1|TRBV25-1|TRBJ2-1
TGTGCCAGCAGTGTAGGGCGAATCAGGGGGTATGAGCAGTTCTTC
CASSVGRIRGYEQFF
>.|.|TRBV30|TRBJ2-7
TGTGCCTGGAGATCCCCATATCTGGGTGATACCTACGAGCAGTACTTC
CAWRSPYLGDTYEQYF
>.|.|TRBV13|TRBJ2-2
TGTGCCAGCAGCTTAGAAGCAGGAGTCGGCGGGGAGCTGTTTTTT
CASSLEAGVGGELFF
>.|.|TRBV6-6|TRBJ2-2
TGTGCCAGCAAGGACAGCCTGACCGGGGAGCTGTTTTTT
CASKDSLTGELFF
>.|.|TRBV28|TRBJ2-3
TGTGCCAGCAGTCAATACCGTGGCGGGATCACAGATACGCAGTATTTT
CASSQYRGGITDTQYF
>.|.|TRBV6-5|TRBJ2-1
TGTGCCAGCAGTTACTCGAGGGGCGGTGAGCAGTTCTTC
CASSYSRGGEQFF
>few|.|TRBV7-9|TRBJ1-2
TGTGCCAGCAGCTTAGGGTCCGTTAATAGTGGCTACACCTTC
CASSLGSVNSGYTF
>.|.|TRBV4-1|TRBJ1-1
TGCGCCAGCAGCCACCACGACTCTCGGGGGGGCACTGAAGCTTTCTTT
CASSHHDSRGGTEAFF
>.|.|TRBV7-3|TRBJ2-3
TGTGCCAGCAGCCACAATCCCACAGATACGCAGTATTTT
CASSHNPTDTQYF
>.|TRBD1|TRBV19|TRBJ2-7
TGTGCCACCTCAATGCGGGACAGGGGAGCCTACGAGCAGTACTTC
CATSMRDRGAYEQYF
>.|TRBD1|TRBV6-6|TRBJ2-3
TGTGCCAGCATCAGTCCCGGGACAGGATCGGATACGCAGTATTTT
CASISPGTGSDTQYF
>.|TRBD2|TRBV29-1|TRBJ2-1
TGCAGCGCTCAACTAGCGGGACCCCTAAATGAGCAGTTCTTC
CSAQLAGPLNEQFF
>.|TRBD1|TRBV6-5|TRBJ1-2
TGTGCCAGCAGCCCGACAGGGGAGAGCTACTATGGCTACACCTTC
CASSPTGESYYGYTF
>.|TRBD1|TRBV9|TRBJ1-4
TGTGCCAGCAGCGTATCAGGGGGCGGTGAAAAACTGTTTTTT
CASSVSGGGEKLFF
>.|.|TRBV11-3|TRBJ2-1
TGTGCCAGCAGCACTGGAGGGTGGAGCTCCTACAATGAGCAGTTCTTC
CASSTGGWSSYNEQFF
>.|.|TRBV15|TRBJ2-7
TGTGCCACCAGCGTAGGGGGGGAGGGTCCTCACGAGCAGTACTTC
CATSVGGEGPHEQYF
>.|.|TRBV28|TRBJ2-7
TGTGCCAGCAGTTTTCTCGGTGAAGAGCAGTACTTC
CASSFLGEEQYF